The clone carrying this T cell receptor (beta chain) was counted between two and nine times. The data originate from a study of beta chain features in type 1 diabetes. As every portion of the isolated RNA was reverse transcribed, the sequencing read expressed TCRB transcripts. The assay was immunoSEQ multiplex PCR, and TCRdb's table has in-frame clones only and misses some. The sample has roughly 500,000 clones, approximately 28% seen once. This TCR was recovered from a young man in good health. The material sequenced was naive CD4+ T cells from blood.

CDR3 amino acids: CSVETTGYEQYF. The CDR3 nucleotides are TGCAGCGTTGAGACAACAGGGTACGAGCAGTACTTC. J is TRBJ2-7 and V is TRBV29-1; tentatively, D is TRBD1 (6 bases). Per the germline V gene, CDR1 is SQVTM and CDR2 is ANQGSEA. The CDR3 has 12 residues. The V gene lost 3 bases and the J gene lost 4 bases, with 10 bases spanning the gap.